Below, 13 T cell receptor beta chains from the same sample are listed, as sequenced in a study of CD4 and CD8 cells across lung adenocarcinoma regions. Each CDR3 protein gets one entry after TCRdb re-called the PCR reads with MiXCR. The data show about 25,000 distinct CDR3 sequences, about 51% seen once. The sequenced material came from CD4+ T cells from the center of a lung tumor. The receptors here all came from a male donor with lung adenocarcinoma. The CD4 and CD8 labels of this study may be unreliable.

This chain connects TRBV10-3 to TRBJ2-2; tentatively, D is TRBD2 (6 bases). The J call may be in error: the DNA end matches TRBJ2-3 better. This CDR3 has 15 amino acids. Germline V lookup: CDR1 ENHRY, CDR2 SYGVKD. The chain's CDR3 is CALGLQSGSPEKQYF. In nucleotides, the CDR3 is TGTGCCCTGGGACTCCAGTCCGGAAGCCCAGAGAAGCAGTATTTT.

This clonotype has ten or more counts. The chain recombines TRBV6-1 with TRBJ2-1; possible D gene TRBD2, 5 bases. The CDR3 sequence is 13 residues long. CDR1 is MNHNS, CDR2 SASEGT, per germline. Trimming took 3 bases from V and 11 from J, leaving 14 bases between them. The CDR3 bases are TGTGCCAGCAGTGAGGTCCCTGACGGGAAGCAGTTCTTC. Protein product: CASSEVPDGKQFF.

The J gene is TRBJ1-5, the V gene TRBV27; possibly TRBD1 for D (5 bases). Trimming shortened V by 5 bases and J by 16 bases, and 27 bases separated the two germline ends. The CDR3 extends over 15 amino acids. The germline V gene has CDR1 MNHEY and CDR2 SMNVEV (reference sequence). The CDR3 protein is CASSRGQYSNQPLHF. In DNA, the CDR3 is TGTGCCAGCAGTAGAGGACAATATAGCAATCAGCCCCTCCATTTT.

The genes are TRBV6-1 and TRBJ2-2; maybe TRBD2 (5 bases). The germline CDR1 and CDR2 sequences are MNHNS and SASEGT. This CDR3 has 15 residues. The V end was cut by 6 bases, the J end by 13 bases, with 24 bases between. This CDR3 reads CASSELVGNTDALFF. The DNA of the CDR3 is TGTGCCAGCAGCGAACTAGTGGGGAACACAGATGCGCTGTTTTTT.

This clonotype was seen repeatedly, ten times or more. The CDR3 nucleotides read TGTGCCAGCAGTTACCCAGGACCCTACAATGAGCAGTTCTTC. Protein: CASSYPGPYNEQFF. The chain employs TRBV6-6 and TRBJ2-1; D gene uncertain. This CDR3 comprises 14 residues. The V gene lost 2 bases and the J gene lost 2 bases, with 7 bases spanning the gap. Germline lookup yields CDR1 MNHNY and CDR2 SVGAGI (reference sequence).

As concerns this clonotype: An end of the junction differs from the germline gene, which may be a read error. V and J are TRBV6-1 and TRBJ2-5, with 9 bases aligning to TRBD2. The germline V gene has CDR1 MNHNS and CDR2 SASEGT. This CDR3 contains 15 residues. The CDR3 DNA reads TGTGCCAGCAGTGAAATGGCTAGCGGGAAAGAGACTCAGTACTTC. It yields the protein CASSEMASGKETQYF.

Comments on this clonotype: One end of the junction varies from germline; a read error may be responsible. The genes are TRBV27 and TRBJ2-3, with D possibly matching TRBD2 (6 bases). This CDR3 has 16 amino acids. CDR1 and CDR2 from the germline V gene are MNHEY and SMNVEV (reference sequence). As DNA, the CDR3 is TGTGCCAGCAGGGGAATCGGGAGCCTCCTCACAGAGACCCAGTATTTC. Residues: CASRGIGSLLTETQYF.

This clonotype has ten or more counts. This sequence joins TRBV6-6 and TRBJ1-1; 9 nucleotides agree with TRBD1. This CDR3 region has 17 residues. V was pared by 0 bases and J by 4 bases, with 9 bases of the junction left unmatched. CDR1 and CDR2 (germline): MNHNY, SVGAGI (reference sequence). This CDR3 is CASSYSGRTGDITEAFF. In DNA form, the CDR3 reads TGTGCCAGCAGTTACTCGGGGAGGACAGGGGATATCACTGAAGCTTTCTTT.

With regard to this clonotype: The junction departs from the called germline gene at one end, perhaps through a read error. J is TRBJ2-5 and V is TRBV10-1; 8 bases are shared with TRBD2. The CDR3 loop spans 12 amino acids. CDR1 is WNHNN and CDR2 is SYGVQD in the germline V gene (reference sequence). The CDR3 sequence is CAGGGGQETQYF. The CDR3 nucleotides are TGCGCCGGGGGCGGGGGGCAAGAGACGCAGTACTTC.

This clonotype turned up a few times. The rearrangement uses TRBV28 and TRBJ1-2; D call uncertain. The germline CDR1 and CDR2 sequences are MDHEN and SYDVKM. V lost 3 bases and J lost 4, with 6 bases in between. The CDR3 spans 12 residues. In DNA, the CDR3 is TGTGCCAGCAGTTTGATGAGCTATGGCTACACCTTC. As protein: CASSLMSYGYTF.

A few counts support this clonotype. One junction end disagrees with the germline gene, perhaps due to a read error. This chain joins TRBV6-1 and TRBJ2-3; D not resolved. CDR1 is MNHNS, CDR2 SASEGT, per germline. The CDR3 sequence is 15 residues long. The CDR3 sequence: CALGLQSGITDTLYF. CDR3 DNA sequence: TGTGCCCTGGGCCTCCAGTCTGGAATCACAGATACGCTGTATTTT.

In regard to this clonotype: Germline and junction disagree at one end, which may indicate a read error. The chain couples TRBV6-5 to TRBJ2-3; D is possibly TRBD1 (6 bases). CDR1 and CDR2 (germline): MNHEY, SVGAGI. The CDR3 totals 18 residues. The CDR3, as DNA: TGTGCCAGCAGTTACTCGATTTTAGGGATTGGGGGCACCGATGCGCAGTTTTTT. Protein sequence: CASSYSILGIGGTDAQFF.

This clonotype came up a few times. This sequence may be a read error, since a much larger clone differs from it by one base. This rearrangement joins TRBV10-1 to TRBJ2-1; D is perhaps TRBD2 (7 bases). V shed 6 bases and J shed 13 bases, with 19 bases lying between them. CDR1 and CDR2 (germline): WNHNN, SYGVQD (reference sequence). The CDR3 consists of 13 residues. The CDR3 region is CASSLGGRETQFF. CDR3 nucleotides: TGCGCCAGCAGCTTAGGGGGGCGGGAGACCCAGTTCTTC.